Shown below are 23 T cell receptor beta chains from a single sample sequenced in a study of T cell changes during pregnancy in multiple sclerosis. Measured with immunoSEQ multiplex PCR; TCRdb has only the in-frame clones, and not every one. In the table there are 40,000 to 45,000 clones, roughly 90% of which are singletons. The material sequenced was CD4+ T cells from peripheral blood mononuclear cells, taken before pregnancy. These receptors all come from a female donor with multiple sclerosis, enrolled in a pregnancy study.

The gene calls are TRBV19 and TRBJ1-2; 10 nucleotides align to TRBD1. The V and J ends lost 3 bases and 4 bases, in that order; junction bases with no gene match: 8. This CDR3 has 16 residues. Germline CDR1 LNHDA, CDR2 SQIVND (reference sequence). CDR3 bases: TGTGCCAGTAGTATGTTGTTGGGACAGGGGTCCTATGGCTACACCTTC. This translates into CASSMLLGQGSYGYTF.

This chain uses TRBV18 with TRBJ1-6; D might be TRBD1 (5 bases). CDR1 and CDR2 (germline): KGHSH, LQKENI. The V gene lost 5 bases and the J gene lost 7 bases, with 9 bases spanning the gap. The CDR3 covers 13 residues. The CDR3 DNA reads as TGTGCCAGCTCAGACAACAGGAATTCACCCCTCCACTTT. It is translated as CASSDNRNSPLHF.

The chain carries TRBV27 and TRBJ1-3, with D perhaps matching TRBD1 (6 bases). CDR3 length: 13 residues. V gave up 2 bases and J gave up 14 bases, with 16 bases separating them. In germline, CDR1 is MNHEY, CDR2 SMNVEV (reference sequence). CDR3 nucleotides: TGTGCCAGCAGTTTACTAGGGGCAGGGGAACTATATTTT. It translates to CASSLLGAGELYF.

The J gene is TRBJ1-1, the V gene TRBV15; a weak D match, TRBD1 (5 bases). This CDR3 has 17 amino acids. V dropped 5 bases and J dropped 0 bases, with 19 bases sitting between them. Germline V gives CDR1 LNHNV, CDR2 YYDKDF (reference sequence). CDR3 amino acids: CATSGSPVGAMNTEAFF. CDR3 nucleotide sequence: TGTGCCACCAGCGGATCCCCAGTAGGGGCGATGAACACTGAAGCTTTCTTT.

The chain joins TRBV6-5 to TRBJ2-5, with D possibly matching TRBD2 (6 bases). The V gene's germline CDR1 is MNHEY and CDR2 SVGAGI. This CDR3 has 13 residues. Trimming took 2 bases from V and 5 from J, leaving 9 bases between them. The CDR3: CASSYRRGETQYF. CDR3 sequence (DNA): TGTGCCAGCAGTTACCGCCGGGGGGAGACCCAGTACTTC.

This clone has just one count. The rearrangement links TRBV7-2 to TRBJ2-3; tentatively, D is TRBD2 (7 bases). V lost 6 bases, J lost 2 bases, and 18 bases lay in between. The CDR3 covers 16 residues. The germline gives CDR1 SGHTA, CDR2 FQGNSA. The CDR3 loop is CASRPVGGAFTDTQYF. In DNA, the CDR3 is TGTGCCAGCAGGCCCGTGGGGGGGGCGTTCACAGATACGCAGTATTTT. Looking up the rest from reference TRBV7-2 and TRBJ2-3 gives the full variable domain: GAGVSQSPSNKVTEKGKDVELRCDPISGHTALYWYRQSLGQGLEFLIYFQGNSAPDKSGLPSDRFSAERTGGSVSTLTIQRTQQEDSAVYLCASRPVGGAFTDTQYFGPGTRLTVL.

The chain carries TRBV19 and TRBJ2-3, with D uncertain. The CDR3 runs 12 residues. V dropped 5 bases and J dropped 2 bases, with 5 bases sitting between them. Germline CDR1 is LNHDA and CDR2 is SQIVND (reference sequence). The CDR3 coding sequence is TGTGCCAGTAGTTTCTCCACAGATACGCAGTATTTT. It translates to CASSFSTDTQYF.

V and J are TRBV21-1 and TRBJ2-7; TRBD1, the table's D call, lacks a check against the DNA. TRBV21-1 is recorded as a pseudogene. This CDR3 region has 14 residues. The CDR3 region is CASSLEVRAREQYF. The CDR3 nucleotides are TGTGCCAGCAGCTTAGAGGTCAGGGCTCGCGAGCAGTACTTC.

The CDR3 loop reads CASSPGAGRRDEQYF. CDR3 sequence (DNA): TGTGCCAGTAGCCCAGGGGCGGGTAGAAGAGACGAGCAGTACTTC. The genes are TRBV19 and TRBJ2-7; the D gene is possibly TRBD1 (6 bases). CDR1 is LNHDA and CDR2 is SQIVND in the germline V gene (reference sequence). Trimming took 6 bases from V and 5 from J, leaving 20 bases between them. This CDR3 has 15 residues.

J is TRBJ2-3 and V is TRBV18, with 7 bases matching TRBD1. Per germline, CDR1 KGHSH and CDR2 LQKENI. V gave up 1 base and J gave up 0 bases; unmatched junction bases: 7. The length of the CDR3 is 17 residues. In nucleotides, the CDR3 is TGTGCCAGCTCACCACAGGGGGCGCCCCTAAGCACAGATACGCAGTATTTT. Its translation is CASSPQGAPLSTDTQYF.

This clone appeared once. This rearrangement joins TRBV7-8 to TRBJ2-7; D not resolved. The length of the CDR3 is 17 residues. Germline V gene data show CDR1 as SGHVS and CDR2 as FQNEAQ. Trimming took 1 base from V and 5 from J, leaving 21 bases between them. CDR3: CASSLGLSGRSPHEQYF. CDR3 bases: TGTGCCAGCAGCTTAGGGTTAAGTGGCAGGTCACCCCACGAGCAGTACTTC.

CDR3 sequence (DNA): TGTGCCAGCTCTACAAATTGGGAAGCTTTCTTT. Translating gives CASSTNWEAFF. V is TRBV18 and J is TRBJ1-1, with D unclear. The CDR3 is 11 residues long. V was shortened by 6 bases and J by 8 bases, with 10 bases between the two germline ends. Germline V gene lookup returns CDR1 KGHSH and CDR2 LQKENI.

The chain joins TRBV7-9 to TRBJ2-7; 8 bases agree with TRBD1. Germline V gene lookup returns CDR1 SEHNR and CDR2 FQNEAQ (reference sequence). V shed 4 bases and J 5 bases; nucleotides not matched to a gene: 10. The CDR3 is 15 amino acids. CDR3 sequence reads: CASSSLDRVLNEQYF. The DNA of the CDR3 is TGTGCCAGCAGCTCCTTGGACAGGGTCCTTAACGAGCAGTACTTC.

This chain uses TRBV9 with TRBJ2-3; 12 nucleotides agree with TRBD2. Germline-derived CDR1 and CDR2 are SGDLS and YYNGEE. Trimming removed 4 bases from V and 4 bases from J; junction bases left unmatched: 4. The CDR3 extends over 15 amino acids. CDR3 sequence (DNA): TGTGCCAGCAGCTCTAGCGGGGGGGCCGCAGATACGCAGTATTTT. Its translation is CASSSSGGAADTQYF.

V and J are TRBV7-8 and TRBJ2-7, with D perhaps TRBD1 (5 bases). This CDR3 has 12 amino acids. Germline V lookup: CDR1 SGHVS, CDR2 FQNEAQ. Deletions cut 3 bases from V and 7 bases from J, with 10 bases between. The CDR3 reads CASSFSRGEQYF. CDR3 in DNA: TGTGCCAGCAGCTTCTCTAGGGGTGAGCAGTACTTC. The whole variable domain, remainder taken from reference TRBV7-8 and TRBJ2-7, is GAGVSQSPRYKVAKRGQDVALRCDPISGHVSLFWYQQALGQGPEFLTYFQNEAQLDKSGLPSDRFFAERPEGSVSTLKIQRTQQEDSAVYLCASSFSRGEQYFGPGTRLTVT.

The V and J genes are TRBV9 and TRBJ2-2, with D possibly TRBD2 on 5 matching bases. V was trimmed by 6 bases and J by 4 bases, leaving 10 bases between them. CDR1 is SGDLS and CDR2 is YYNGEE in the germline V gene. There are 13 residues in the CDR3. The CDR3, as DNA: TGTGCCAGCACCAGAGAGGGCACCGGGGAGCTGTTTTTT. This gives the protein CASTREGTGELFF.

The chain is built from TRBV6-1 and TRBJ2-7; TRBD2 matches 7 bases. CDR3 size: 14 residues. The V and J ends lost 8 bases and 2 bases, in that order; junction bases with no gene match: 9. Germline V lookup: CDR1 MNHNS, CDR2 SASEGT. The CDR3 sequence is CASHLLADAYEQYF. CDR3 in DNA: TGTGCCAGCCATCTCCTAGCGGATGCCTACGAGCAGTACTTC.

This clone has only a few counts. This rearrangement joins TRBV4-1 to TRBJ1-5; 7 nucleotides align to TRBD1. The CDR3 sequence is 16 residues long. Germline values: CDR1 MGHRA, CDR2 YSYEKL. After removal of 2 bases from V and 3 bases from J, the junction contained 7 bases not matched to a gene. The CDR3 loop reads CASSQIPGQYNQPQHF. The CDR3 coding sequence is TGCGCCAGCAGCCAAATTCCGGGACAGTACAATCAGCCCCAGCATTTT.

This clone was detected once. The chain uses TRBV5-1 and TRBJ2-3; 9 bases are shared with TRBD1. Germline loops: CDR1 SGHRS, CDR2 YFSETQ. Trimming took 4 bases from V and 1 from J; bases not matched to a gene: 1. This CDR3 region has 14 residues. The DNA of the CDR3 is TGCGCCAGCAGCGGGACAGGGCGCACAGATACGCAGTATTTT. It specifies CASSGTGRTDTQYF.

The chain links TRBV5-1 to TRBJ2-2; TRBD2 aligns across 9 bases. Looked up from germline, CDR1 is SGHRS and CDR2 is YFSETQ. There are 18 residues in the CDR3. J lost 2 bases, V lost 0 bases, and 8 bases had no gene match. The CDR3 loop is CASSLAGGSGGNTGELFF. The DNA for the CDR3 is TGCGCCAGCAGCTTGGCCGGCGGTAGCGGGGGCAACACCGGGGAGCTGTTTTTT.

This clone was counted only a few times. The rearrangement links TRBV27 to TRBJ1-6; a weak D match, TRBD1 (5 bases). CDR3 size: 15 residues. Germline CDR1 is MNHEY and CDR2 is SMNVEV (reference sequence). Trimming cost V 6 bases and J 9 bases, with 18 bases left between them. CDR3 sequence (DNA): TGTGCCAGCAGAACTCCGGGACTTTGGGGTTCACCCCTCCACTTT. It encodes CASRTPGLWGSPLHF.

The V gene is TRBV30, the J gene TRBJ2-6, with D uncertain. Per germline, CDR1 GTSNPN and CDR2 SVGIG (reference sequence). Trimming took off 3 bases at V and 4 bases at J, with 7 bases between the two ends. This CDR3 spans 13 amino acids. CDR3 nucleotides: TGTGCCTGGAGGCCAACAGGGGCCAACGTCCTGACTTTC. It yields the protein CAWRPTGANVLTF.

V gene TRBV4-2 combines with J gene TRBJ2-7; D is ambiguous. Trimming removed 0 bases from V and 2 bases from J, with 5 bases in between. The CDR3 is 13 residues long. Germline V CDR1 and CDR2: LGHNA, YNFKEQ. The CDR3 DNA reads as TGTGCCAGCAGCCAAGATATCGCCTACGAGCAGTACTTC. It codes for CASSQDIAYEQYF.